The clone carrying this TCR beta chain has just a few counts. The antigen is not known. RNA transcripts were the source from which TCR beta CDR3 regions were amplified. RT-PCR in the first round used HTBI primers; a second-round multiplex PCR followed. TCRdb reprocessed the multiplex PCR reads via MiXCR and lists one record per CDR3 protein. The repertoire holds approximately 1.2 million distinct CDR3 sequences, with 35% to 40% as singletons. Losses at the gene ends were 5 bases for V and 3 bases for J; bases not matched to a gene: 4. Germline values: CDR1 GTSNPN, CDR2 SVGIG (reference sequence). The CDR3 has 12 residues. Aged 18 to 65, hyperthyroidism patients had new diagnoses of under 2 months' duration. Exclusion criteria comprised other autoimmune diseases, uncontrolled infections, pregnancy or lactation in patients. These data originate in a study of Graves' ophthalmopathy and Graves' hyperthyroidism. General study points: Most expanded clonotypes in thyroid above 0.001 frequency also showed up in blood.

The clonotype was recovered from an adult man with Graves' hyperthyroidism. The specimen sequenced was peripheral blood or thyroid tissue (not recorded which). The chain links TRBV30 to TRBJ2-7; 7 positions agree with TRBD2. In DNA form, the CDR3 reads TGTGCCTGGGGGGGAGGGCACTACGAGCAGTACTTC. Translated, it gives CAWGGGHYEQYF.